In its sample, the clone carrying this TCR beta chain was seen many times. What it recognizes is unknown. The CDR3 sequence is 14 residues long. The V end lost 2 bases, the J end lost 0 bases, and 6 bases lay between the germline ends. These data originate in a study of response to subunit inactivated influenza vaccine. TCRdb reanalysed the RT-PCR reads using MiXCR and keeps one entry per CDR3 protein. The sample has around 520,000 distinct CDR3 sequences, approximately 12% seen once. Whole-study findings and limits: Few additional T cells are recruited per seasonal influenza vaccination, authors suggested.

Material: PBMCs from blood, obtained on the day of vaccination. The rearrangement uses TRBV12-3 or TRBV12-4 and TRBJ2-3; unclear D gene. The TCR originated in a man aged 50 or older who received an inactivated influenza vaccine. CDR3 in DNA: TGTGCCAGCAGTTTAAAAACTAGCACAGATACGCAGTATTTT. Its translation is CASSLKTSTDTQYF.